The sequence of this TCR beta chain was determined in a study of blood T cell repertoires in COVID-19. Study summary: PBMCs, B-cell-depleted T cells, or T cells were the source of the cDNA or gDNA that made up the material.

Germline V gene sequence: CDR1 SGHVS, CDR2 FNYEAQ. The CDR3 runs 16 residues. Trimming cost V 5 bases and J 5 bases; bases outside gene matches: 8. The repertoire was sequenced with immunoSEQ multiplex PCR; TCRdb's copy has only in-frame clones and lacks some. The sample includes about 100,000 clones, 70% to 80% of them seen just once. The V gene is TRBV7-6, the J gene TRBJ1-6, with 8 bases aligning to TRBD1. The origin of this receptor is a man aged 60 to 69 with active or convalescent COVID-19. The sequenced sample consisted of peripheral blood. The CDR3 loop is CASSQTGEEDNSPLHF. CDR3 bases: TGTGCCAGCAGCCAGACAGGGGAGGAAGATAATTCACCCCTCCACTTT.